What follows is one T cell receptor (beta chain) and its context. Its antigen remains unknown. Assay used: immunoSEQ multiplex PCR; TCRdb lists only in-frame clones, some missing. Among about 140,000 clones listed, roughly 89% were seen once. The entry originates in a study of T cell responses to AZD1222 COVID-19 vaccine. Study-wide results and caveats: All repertoire sampling was performed exclusively after the peak T cell response. Vaccine-associated CD4 TCRs ranged over spike, dominating at 160-218 and 743-854. White British ancestry dominated among donors, who included more females, and clonal diversity was possibly underestimated. Following two doses of AZD1222, Spike-specific TCR breadth and depth rose.

The origin of this receptor is an adult in good health. The sequencing here drew on peripheral blood, taken on day 0 of AZD1222 vaccination.

The CDR3 nucleotides read TGTGCCAGCAGCTTAAGGCGGGACGGCACAGATACGCAGTATTTT. Translated: CASSLRRDGTDTQYF. The chain uses TRBV7-9 and TRBJ2-3; perhaps TRBD2 as D (6 bases). Germline loops: CDR1 SEHNR, CDR2 FQNEAQ (reference sequence). The CDR3 runs 15 residues. Trimming removed 2 bases at V and 1 base at J, with 10 bases between.